A single sample is the source of the 4 T cell receptor beta chains below, sequenced in a study of T-cell reconstitution after alpha-beta-depleted transplantation in children. TCRbeta library preparation incorporated unique molecular identifiers. TCRdb reprocessed the PCR reads via MiXCR and lists one record per CDR3 protein. The sample consists of over 450,000 distinct CDR3 sequences, about 10% of them appearing once. The source material was PBMCs, sampled before TCRalphabeta/CD19-depleted stem cell transplant. The receptors stem from a child under 10 years old with inherited bone marrow failure, due to receive a stem cell transplant.

This clonotype was observed at least ten times. The V and J genes are TRBV7-2 and TRBJ1-5, with D hard to call. CDR1 and CDR2 (germline): SGHTA, FQGNSA. The V gene lost 5 bases and the J gene lost 6 bases, with 20 bases spanning the gap. This CDR3 contains 16 residues. The CDR3 coding sequence is TGTGCCAGCAGCCCAAGCGGTACAGTGGAGAGTCAGCCCCAGCATTTT. This translates into CASSPSGTVESQPQHF.

J is TRBJ1-1 and V is TRBV6-2 or TRBV6-3, with TRBD1 matching over 7 bases. V lost 6 bases and J lost 3; bases outside the gene matches: 4. From germline, CDR1 is MNHEY and CDR2 SVGEGT. The CDR3 length is 13 residues. The CDR3 here is CASRVGGHTEAFF. The CDR3 region has the DNA TGTGCCAGCAGAGTAGGGGGCCACACTGAAGCTTTCTTT.

The chain links TRBV28 to TRBJ2-7, with 7 bases lining up with TRBD1. Germline V gives CDR1 MDHEN, CDR2 SYDVKM. V was pared by 4 bases and J by 2 bases, with 11 bases of the junction left unmatched. The CDR3 runs 16 residues. In DNA form, the CDR3 reads TGTGCCAGCAGTTCCCTCTTAGGGACAGCCACCTACGAGCAGTACTTC. Translation: CASSSLLGTATYEQYF. Filled out from reference TRBV28 and TRBJ2-7, the complete variable domain reads DVKVTQSSRYLVKRTGEKVFLECVQDMDHENMFWYRQDPGLGLRLIYFSYDVKMKEKGDIPEGYSVSREKKERFSLILESASTNQTSMYLCASSSLLGTATYEQYFGPGTRLTVT.

This clonotype was recorded a few times. The CDR3 protein is CASKIRGSGAYEQYF. For the CDR3, the DNA is TGTGCCAGCAAAATCCGTGGTAGCGGGGCCTACGAGCAGTACTTC. The V and J genes are TRBV7-8 and TRBJ2-7, with 8 bases identical to TRBD2. V lost 7 bases and J lost 2; bases outside the gene matches: 10. Germline V gene data show CDR1 as SGHVS and CDR2 as FQNEAQ. This CDR3 comprises 15 residues.